Described below is a single T cell receptor (beta chain) sequence and its context. Profiling relied on immunoSEQ multiplex PCR, and the TCRdb table lists in-frame clones only, not all of them. The repertoire holds fewer than 250,000 clones, with 80% to 90% as singletons. Per the germline V gene, CDR1 is SEHNR and CDR2 is FQNEAQ (reference sequence). J gave up 5 bases and V 6 bases, and 12 bases lay outside the gene matches. This CDR3 has 17 amino acids. The entry originates in a study of blood T cell repertoires in COVID-19. Study summary: PBMCs, B-cell-depleted T cells, or T cells provided the cDNA or gDNA that made up the material.

Sequenced: peripheral blood. The genes are TRBV7-9 and TRBJ2-2, with 10 nucleotides matching TRBD1. The sequence was collected from a man over 45 with acute or convalescent COVID-19. The DNA of the CDR3 is TGTGCCAGCAGTCCGCGATCCGGGACAGGGGTTACCGGGGAGCTGTTTTTT. It codes for CASSPRSGTGVTGELFF.